The 5 T cell receptor beta chains below were found in one sample sequenced in a study of blood T cell repertoires in COVID-19. Assay used: immunoSEQ multiplex PCR; TCRdb lists only in-frame clones, some missing. This sample has some 450,000 clones, with roughly 90% found just once. Sequenced: peripheral blood. The receptors were gathered from a man aged 18 to 30 with COVID-19, enrolled during active disease.

V usage is TRBV27 and J usage is TRBJ2-4; D is possibly TRBD2 (5 bases). This CDR3 spans 14 amino acids. The germline CDR1 and CDR2 sequences are MNHEY and SMNVEV (reference sequence). V lost 5 bases and J 0 bases, leaving 8 bases between the germline ends. The CDR3 protein is CASSAGLAKNIQYF. DNA for the CDR3: TGTGCCAGCAGTGCGGGTCTAGCCAAAAACATTCAGTACTTC.

The chain recombines TRBV19 with TRBJ1-2; maybe TRBD1 (5 bases). V was pared by 10 bases and J by 2 bases, with 23 bases between. Per the germline V gene, CDR1 is LNHDA and CDR2 is SQIVND (reference sequence). This CDR3 is built from 16 residues. CDR3 DNA: TGTGCCACTCGCCAGGGATCTCGAGAAATAAACTATGGCTACACCTTC. Protein product: CATRQGSREINYGYTF. Drawing the rest from reference TRBV19 and TRBJ1-2, the complete variable domain is DGGITQSPKYLFRKEGQNVTLSCEQNLNHDAMYWYRQDPGQGLRLIYYSQIVNDFQKGDIAEGYSVSREKKESFPLTVTSAQKNPTAFYLCATRQGSREINYGYTFGSGTRLTVV.

The chain is built from TRBV3-1 (or the pseudogene TRBV3-2) and TRBJ1-2; D uncertain. Germline V gene data show CDR1 as LGHDT and CDR2 as YNNKEL (reference sequence). Trimming cost V 4 bases and J 6 bases, with 9 bases left between them. This CDR3 has 12 residues. CDR3 protein: CASSLRDNGYTF. The CDR3 region has the DNA TGTGCCAGCAGCCTTCGAGATAATGGCTACACCTTC.

This rearrangement joins TRBV6-5 to TRBJ1-1, with D uncertain. There are 11 residues in the CDR3. In germline, CDR1 is MNHEY, CDR2 SVGAGI. Between the trimmed V and J ends, which lost 8 bases and 3 bases, there was a span of 7 bases. As DNA, the CDR3 is TGTGCCAGCGGGAGGTACACTGAAGCTTTCTTT. It translates to CASGRYTEAFF.

V and J are TRBV20-1 and TRBJ1-2; 8 bases align to TRBD1. V was clipped by 3 bases and J by 0 bases; unmatched bases: 9. Germline-derived CDR1 and CDR2 are DFQATT and SNEGSKA (reference sequence). The CDR3 consists of 16 residues. The CDR3: CSASLIPGGSNYGYTF. CDR3 coding DNA: TGCAGTGCTAGTCTGATACCAGGGGGCTCTAACTATGGCTACACCTTC.